This T cell receptor (beta chain) emerged from a study of blood T cell repertoires in COVID-19. For the study at large: Sites in the United States, Italy and Spain provided acute and convalescent COVID-19 samples. T cells, B-cell-depleted T cells, or PBMCs provided the cDNA or gDNA that served as material.

The CDR3 loop spans 16 amino acids. The germline CDR1 and CDR2 sequences are MNHEY and SVGEGT. Unmatched junction bases numbered 6, after V lost 4 bases and J lost 5 bases. The authors' processing: Researchers report that nucleated cell counts were estimated from reference gene primer amplification. Method: immunoSEQ multiplex PCR; TCRdb's copy keeps in-frame clones and lacks some. V and J calls and clone size are as listed in that table; D and trimming were resolved from the DNA. The table has a few hundred thousand clones, 80% to 85% seen once; the top ten hold around 2%. The chain carries TRBV6-2 or TRBV6-3 and TRBJ2-5; 14 nucleotides agree with TRBD2. Material for sequencing was peripheral blood. The clonotype comes from a woman aged 60 to 75 with acute or convalescent COVID-19. CDR3 loop: CASSLRLAGGQETQYF. CDR3 DNA sequence: TGTGCCAGCAGTTTGCGACTAGCGGGGGGGCAGGAGACCCAGTACTTC.